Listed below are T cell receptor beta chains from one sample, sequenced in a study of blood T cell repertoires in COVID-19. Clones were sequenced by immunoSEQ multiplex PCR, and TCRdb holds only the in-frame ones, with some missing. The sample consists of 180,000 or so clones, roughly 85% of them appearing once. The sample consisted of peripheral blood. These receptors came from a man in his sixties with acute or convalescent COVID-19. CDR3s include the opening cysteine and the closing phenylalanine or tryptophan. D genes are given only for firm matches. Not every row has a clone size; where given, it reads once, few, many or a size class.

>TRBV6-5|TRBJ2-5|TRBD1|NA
TGTGCCAGCAGTTACGGGCAGGGGGCATCCTGGGAGACCCAGTACTTC
CASSYGQGASWETQYF
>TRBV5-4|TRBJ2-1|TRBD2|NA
TGTGCCAGCAGCTTAACGACTAGCGGACCTTACAATGAGCAGTTCTTC
CASSLTTSGPYNEQFF
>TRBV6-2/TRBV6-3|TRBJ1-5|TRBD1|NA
TGTGCCAGCAGTCCGGGACAGCCGAATCAGCCCCAGCATTTT
CASSPGQPNQPQHF
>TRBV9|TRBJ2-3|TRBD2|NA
TGTGCCAGCAGCGTAGTTCCCCGGACTAGCGGGAGTGATACGCAGTATTTT
CASSVVPRTSGSDTQYF
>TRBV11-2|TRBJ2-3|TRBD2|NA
TGTGCCAGCAGCTTCCGGACTAGCGGGGGGGACGCGCAGTATTTT
CASSFRTSGGDAQYF
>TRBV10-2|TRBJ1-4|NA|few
TGCGCCAGCAGTCGACATGTTTTT
CASSRHVF
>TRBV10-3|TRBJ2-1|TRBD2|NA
TGTGCCACGGGGGGACTAGCTGACAATGAGCAGTTCTTC
CATGGLADNEQFF
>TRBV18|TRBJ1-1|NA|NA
TGTGCCAGCTCCCTTTTGGCCGGGACATTGAACACTGAAGCTTTCTTT
CASSLLAGTLNTEAFF
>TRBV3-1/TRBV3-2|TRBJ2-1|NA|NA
TGTGCCAGCAGCCGACCTCTTGGACTTGCGGCCAATGAGCAGTTCTTC
CASSRPLGLAANEQFF
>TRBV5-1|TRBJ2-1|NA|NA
TGCGCCAGCAGCTTGGCTTCGGGGTACAATGAGCAGTTCTTC
CASSLASGYNEQFF
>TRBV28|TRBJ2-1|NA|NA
TGTGCCAGCAGTTTCCGACAGATAATAGACAATGAGCAGTTCTTC
CASSFRQIIDNEQFF
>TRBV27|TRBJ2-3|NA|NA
TGTGCCAGCAGTTTCGACAGGTACACAGATACGCAGTATTTT
CASSFDRYTDTQYF
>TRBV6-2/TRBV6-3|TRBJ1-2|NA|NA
TGTGCCAGCAGTTACGGAACAGGGACCCATGGCTATGGCTACACCTTC
CASSYGTGTHGYGYTF
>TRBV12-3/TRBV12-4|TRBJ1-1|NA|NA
TGTGCCACCGTCGGGGGAGAGAACACTGAAGCTTTCTTT
CATVGGENTEAFF
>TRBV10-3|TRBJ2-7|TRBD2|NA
TGTGCCATCAGTTCTAGCGGCTCCTACGAGCAGTACTTC
CAISSSGSYEQYF
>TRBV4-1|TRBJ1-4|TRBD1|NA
TGCGCCAGCAGCCAAGATCTCCGCAGGGGGCTTAGGGAAAAACTGTTTTTT
CASSQDLRRGLREKLFF
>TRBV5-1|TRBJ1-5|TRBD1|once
TGCGCCAGCAGCTTGGAGGGGACAGGGGCGAATCAGCCCCAGCATTTT
CASSLEGTGANQPQHF
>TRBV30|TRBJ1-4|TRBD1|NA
TGTGCCTGGAATCCCGGACAGGGGGCTCCTAATGAAAAACTGTTTTTT
CAWNPGQGAPNEKLFF
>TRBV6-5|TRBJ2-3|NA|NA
TGTGCCAGCAGTTACAGAACGGGGACTGGAGATACGCAGTATTTT
CASSYRTGTGDTQYF
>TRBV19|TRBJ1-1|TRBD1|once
TGTGCCAGTAGTATTCGGGGACAGGGAATGACTGAAGCTTTCTTT
CASSIRGQGMTEAFF
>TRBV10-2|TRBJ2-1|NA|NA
TGCGCCAGCAGAGATAGTTTTCGTGAGCAGTTCTTC
CASRDSFREQFF
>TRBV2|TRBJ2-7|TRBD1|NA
TGTGCCAGCAATTTCCTGGACAGGGACCACGAGCAGTACTTC
CASNFLDRDHEQYF
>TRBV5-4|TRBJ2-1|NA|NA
TGTGCCAGCAGCTGGGACAAGAATGAGCAGTTCTTC
CASSWDKNEQFF
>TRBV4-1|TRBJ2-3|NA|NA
TGCGCCAGCAGCCAAGGGGCGTTAACGCAGTATTTT
CASSQGALTQYF
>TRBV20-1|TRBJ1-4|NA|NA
TGCAGTGCTAGAGATCTAGGTAAACTGTTTTTT
CSARDLGKLFF
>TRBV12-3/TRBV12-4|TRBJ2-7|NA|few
TGTGCCAGCAGCCCTGGTTGGGCCCACGAGCAGTACTTC
CASSPGWAHEQYF
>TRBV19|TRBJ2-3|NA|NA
TGTGCCAGTAGGTGGGGGGTTGGGACAGATACGCAGTATTTT
CASRWGVGTDTQYF
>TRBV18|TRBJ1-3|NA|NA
TGTGCCAGCTCACTGGTTGGGGCGATTGCTGGAAACACCATATATTTT
CASSLVGAIAGNTIYF
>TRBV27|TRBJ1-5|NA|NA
TGTGCCAGCAGTTTAGGCCAGGGATATCAGCCCCAGCATTTT
CASSLGQGYQPQHF
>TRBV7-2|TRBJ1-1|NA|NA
TGTGCCAGCAGCTTAGTGTTCGGCACTGAAGCTTTCTTT
CASSLVFGTEAFF
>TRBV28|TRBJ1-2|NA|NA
TGTGCCAGCAGCAGGCAAGGCAATAACTATGGCTACACCTTC
CASSRQGNNYGYTF
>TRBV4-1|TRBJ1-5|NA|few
TGCGCCAGCAGCCCTTGGTGGAGTCAGCCCCAGCATTTT
CASSPWWSQPQHF
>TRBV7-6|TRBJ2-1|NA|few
TGTGCCAGCAGCCTCGGGACTCCCACCTACAATGAGCAGTTCTTC
CASSLGTPTYNEQFF
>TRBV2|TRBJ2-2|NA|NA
TGTGCCAGCAGTGTGGTCAGGAACACCGGGGAGCTGTTTTTT
CASSVVRNTGELFF
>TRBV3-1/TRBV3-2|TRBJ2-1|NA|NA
TGTGCCAGCAGCCAAGATGGTGGGGGGAATGAGCAGTTCTTC
CASSQDGGGNEQFF
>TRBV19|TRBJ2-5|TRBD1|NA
TGTGCCAGTAGCCCGGACAGGGGTTGGCAAGAGACCCAGTACTTC
CASSPDRGWQETQYF
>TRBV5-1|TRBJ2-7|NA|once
TGCGCCAGCACCCCCCCAATTACACCCTACGAGCAGTACTTC
CASTPPITPYEQYF
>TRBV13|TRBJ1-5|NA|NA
TGTGCCAGCAGCGACAGTCGGAATAATCAGCCCCAGCATTTT
CASSDSRNNQPQHF
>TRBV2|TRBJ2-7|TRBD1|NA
TGTGCCAGCAGCCGGGACAGGAACTACGAGCAGTACTTC
CASSRDRNYEQYF
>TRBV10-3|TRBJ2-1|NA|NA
TGTGCCATCAGTTGGGACAATTCCTACAATGAGCAGTTCTTC
CAISWDNSYNEQFF
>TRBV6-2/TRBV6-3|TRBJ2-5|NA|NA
TGTGCCAGCAGTTGGAGAGGAGGGGCAGGGGAGACCCAGTACTTC
CASSWRGGAGETQYF
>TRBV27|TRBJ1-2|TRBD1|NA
TGTGCCAGCAGTCCTTCAGGGGGCTATGGCTACACCTTC
CASSPSGGYGYTF
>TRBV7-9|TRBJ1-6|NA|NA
TGTGCCAGCAGCTCCAGGGAAGGCAATTCACCCCTCCACTTT
CASSSREGNSPLHF
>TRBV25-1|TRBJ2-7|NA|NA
TGTGCCAGCAGCACCAGGGTCTACGAGCAGTACTTC
CASSTRVYEQYF
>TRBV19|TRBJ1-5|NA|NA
TGTGCCAGTAGTATAAGGGGGACGGGACAGCCCCAGCATTTT
CASSIRGTGQPQHF
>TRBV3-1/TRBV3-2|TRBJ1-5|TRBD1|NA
TGTGCCAGCAGCCCGGACAGGGGGCAGCCCCAGCATTTT
CASSPDRGQPQHF
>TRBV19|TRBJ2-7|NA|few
TGTGCCAGTAGTATAGGCAGGGGGGCCTACGAGCAGTACTTC
CASSIGRGAYEQYF
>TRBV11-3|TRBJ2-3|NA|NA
TGTGCCAGCAGCTTCGTCGCAGATACGCAGTATTTT
CASSFVADTQYF